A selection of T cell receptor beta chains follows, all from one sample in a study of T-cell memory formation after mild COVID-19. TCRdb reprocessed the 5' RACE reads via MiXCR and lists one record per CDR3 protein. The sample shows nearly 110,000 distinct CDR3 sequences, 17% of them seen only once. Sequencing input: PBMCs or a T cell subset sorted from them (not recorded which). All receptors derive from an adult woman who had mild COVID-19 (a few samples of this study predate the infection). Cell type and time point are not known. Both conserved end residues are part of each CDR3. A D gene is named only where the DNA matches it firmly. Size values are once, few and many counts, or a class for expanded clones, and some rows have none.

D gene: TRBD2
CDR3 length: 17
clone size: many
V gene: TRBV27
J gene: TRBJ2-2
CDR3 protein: CASSLTSGSLNVGELFF
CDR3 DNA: TGTGCCAGCAGTTTAACTAGCGGGAGCCTAAATGTTGGGGAGCTGTTTTTT

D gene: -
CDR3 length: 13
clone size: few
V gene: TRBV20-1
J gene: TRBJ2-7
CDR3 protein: CSARAGTLYEQYF
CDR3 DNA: TGCAGTGCTAGAGCCGGGACACTCTACGAGCAGTACTTC

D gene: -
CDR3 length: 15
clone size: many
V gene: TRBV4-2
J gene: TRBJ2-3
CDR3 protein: CASSQEGTNTDTQYF
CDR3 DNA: TGTGCCAGCAGCCAAGAAGGGACGAACACAGATACGCAGTATTTT

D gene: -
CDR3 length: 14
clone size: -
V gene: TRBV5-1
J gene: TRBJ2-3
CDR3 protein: CASSLEAFTDTQYF
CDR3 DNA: TGCGCCAGCAGCTTGGAAGCATTCACAGATACGCAGTATTTT

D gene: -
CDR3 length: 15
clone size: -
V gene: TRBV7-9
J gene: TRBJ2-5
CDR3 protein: CASGDLRDGQETQYF
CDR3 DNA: TGTGCCAGCGGGGATTTACGGGACGGACAAGAGACCCAGTACTTC

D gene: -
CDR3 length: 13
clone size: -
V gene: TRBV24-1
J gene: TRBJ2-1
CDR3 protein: CATSGTYSNEQFF
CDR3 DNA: TGTGCCACCAGTGGAACATACTCCAATGAGCAGTTCTTC

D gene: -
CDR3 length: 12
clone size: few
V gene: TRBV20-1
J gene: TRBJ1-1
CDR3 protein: CSARQVNTEAFF
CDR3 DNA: TGCAGTGCAAGACAGGTGAACACTGAAGCTTTCTTT

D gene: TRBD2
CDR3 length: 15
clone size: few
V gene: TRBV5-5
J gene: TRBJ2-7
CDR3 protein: CASSPGTSGMKEQYF
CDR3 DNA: TGTGCCAGCAGCCCCGGGACTAGCGGGATGAAAGAGCAGTACTTC

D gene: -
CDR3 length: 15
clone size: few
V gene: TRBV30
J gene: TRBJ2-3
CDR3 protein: CAWSAAATSTDTQYF
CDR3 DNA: TGTGCCTGGAGTGCGGCAGCTACTAGCACAGATACGCAGTATTTT

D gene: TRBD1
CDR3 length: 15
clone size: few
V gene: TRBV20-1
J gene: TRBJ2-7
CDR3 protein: CSARTGYGESYEQYF
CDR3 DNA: TGCAGTGCTAGGACAGGGTATGGTGAGTCCTACGAGCAGTACTTC

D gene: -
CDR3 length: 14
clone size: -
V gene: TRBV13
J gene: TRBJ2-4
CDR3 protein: CASSQSGSENIQYF
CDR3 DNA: TGTGCCAGCAGCCAAAGCGGTTCGGAAAACATTCAGTACTTC

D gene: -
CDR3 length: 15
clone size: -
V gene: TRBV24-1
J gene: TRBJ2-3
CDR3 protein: CATSDPRTPGDTQYF
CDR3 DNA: TGTGCCACCAGTGACCCCCGGACTCCCGGAGATACGCAGTATTTT

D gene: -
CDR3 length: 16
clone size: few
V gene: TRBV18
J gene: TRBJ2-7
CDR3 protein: CASSPLAGPSSYEQYF
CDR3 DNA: TGTGCCAGCTCACCTCTGGCGGGCCCCAGCTCCTACGAGCAGTACTTC

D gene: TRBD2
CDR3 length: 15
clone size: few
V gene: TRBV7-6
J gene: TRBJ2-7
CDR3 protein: CASSLPTSGSYEQYF
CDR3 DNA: TGTGCCAGCAGCTTACCAACTAGCGGGAGCTACGAGCAGTACTTC

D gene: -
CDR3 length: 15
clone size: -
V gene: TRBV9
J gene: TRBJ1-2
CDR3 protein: CASSVLRGPGYGYTF
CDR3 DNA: TGTGCCAGCAGCGTATTGCGGGGACCCGGCTATGGCTACACCTTC

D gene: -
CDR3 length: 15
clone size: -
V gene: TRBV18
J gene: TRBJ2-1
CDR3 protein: CASSLGVTSYNEQFF
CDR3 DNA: TGTGCCAGCTCACTAGGGGTAACGTCCTACAATGAGCAGTTCTTC

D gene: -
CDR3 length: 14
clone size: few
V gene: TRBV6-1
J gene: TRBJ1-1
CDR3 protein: CASSDDGGNTEAFF
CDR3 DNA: TGTGCCAGCAGTGATGACGGGGGGAACACTGAAGCTTTCTTT

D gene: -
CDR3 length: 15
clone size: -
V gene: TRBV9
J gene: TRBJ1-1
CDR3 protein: CASSVTSRLNTEAFF
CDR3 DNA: TGTGCCAGCAGCGTTACCTCCCGACTGAACACTGAAGCTTTCTTT

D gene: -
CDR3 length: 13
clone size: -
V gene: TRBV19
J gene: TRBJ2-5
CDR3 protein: CASSITGKETPYF
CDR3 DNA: TGTGCCAGTAGTATAACAGGAAAAGAGACCCCGTACTTC

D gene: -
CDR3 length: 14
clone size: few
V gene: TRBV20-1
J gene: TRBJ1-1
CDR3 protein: CRAPLRTAPAEAFF
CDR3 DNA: TGCCGCGCCCCGTTACGGACCGCACCCGCTGAAGCTTTCTTT

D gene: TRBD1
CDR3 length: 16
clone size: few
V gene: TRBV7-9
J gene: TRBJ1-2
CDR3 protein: CASSQGPTGGRGGYTF
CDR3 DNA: TGTGCCAGCAGCCAGGGGCCCACAGGGGGCCGGGGTGGCTACACCTTC

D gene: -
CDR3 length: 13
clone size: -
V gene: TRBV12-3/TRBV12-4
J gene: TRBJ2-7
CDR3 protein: CASSYRYSYEQYF
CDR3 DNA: TGTGCCAGCAGTTACCGATATTCCTACGAGCAGTACTTC

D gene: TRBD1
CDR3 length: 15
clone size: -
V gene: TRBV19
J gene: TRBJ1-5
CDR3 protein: CASSPRQGGNQPQHF
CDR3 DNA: TGTGCCAGTAGTCCTCGACAGGGTGGCAATCAGCCCCAGCATTTT

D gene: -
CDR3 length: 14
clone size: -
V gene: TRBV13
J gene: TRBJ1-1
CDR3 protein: CASSLAARGPEAFF
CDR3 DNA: TGTGCCAGCAGCTTAGCAGCCAGGGGCCCTGAAGCTTTCTTT

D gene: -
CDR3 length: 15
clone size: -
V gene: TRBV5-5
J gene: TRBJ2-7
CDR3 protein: CASSFWPSNIYEQYF
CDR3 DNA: TGTGCCAGCAGCTTTTGGCCTAGCAACATCTACGAGCAGTACTTC

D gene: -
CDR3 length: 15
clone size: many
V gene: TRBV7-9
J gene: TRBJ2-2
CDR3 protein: CASSLLDPNTGELFF
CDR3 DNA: TGTGCCAGCAGCTTACTAGATCCAAACACCGGGGAGCTGTTTTTT

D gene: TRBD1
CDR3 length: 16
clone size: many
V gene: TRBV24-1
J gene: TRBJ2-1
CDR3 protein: CATSDSTGGGWNEQFF
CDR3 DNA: TGTGCCACCAGTGATTCGACAGGGGGTGGTTGGAATGAGCAGTTCTTC

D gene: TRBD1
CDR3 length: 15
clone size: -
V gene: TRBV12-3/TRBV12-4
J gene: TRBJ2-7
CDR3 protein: CASSSSGTGPYEQYF
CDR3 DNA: TGTGCCAGCAGTTCCTCCGGGACAGGTCCCTACGAGCAGTACTTC

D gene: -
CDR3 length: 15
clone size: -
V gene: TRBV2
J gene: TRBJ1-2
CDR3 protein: CASSRPGSPNYGYTF
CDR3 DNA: TGTGCCAGCAGCCGCCCGGGGAGTCCTAACTATGGCTACACCTTC

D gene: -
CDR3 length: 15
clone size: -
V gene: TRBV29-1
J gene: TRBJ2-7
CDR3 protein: CSVEGAKGFSYEQYF
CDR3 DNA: TGCAGCGTTGAGGGGGCCAAGGGATTCTCCTACGAGCAGTACTTC

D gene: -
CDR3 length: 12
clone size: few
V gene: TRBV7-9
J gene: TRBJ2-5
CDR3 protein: CASSSTQETQYF
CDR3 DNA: TGTGCCAGCAGCTCCACCCAAGAGACCCAGTACTTC

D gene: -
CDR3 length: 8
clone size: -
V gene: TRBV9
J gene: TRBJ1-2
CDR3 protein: CASSVGTF
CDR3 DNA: TGTGCCAGCAGCGTGGGCACCTTC

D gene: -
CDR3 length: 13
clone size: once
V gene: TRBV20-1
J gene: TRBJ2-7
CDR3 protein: CSARDAISYEQYF
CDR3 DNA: TGCAGTGCTAGAGATGCGATCTCCTACGAGCAGTACTTC

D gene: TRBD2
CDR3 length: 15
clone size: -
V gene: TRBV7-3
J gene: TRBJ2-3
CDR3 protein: CASSPTGGQGDTQYF
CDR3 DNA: TGTGCCAGCAGCCCAACGGGGGGGCAAGGAGATACGCAGTATTTT

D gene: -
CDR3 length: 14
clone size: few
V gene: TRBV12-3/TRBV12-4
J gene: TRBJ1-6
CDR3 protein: CATNAGSYNSPLHF
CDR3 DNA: TGTGCCACGAATGCGGGGTCATATAATTCACCCCTCCACTTT

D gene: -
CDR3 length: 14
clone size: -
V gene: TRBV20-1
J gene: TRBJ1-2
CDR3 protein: CSARRGMGAYGYTF
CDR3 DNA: TGCAGTGCTAGGCGGGGTATGGGAGCCTATGGCTACACCTTC

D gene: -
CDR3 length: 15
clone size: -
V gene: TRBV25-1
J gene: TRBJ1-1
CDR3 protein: CASSDPPGGRAEAFF
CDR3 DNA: TGTGCCAGCAGTGACCCCCCCGGAGGGCGAGCTGAAGCTTTCTTT

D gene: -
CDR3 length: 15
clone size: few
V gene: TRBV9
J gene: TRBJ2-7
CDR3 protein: CASSVGGEIYYEQYF
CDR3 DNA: TGTGCCAGCAGCGTAGGGGGGGAGATCTATTACGAGCAGTACTTC

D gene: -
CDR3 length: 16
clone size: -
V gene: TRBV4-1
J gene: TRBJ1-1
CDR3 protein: CASSPPTAQLNTEAFF
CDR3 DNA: TGCGCCAGCAGCCCCCCGACGGCGCAGCTGAACACTGAAGCTTTCTTT

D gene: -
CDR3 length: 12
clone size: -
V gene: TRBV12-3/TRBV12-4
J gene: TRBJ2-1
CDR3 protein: CASSLSSDEQFF
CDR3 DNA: TGTGCCAGCAGTTTAAGTTCAGATGAGCAGTTCTTC

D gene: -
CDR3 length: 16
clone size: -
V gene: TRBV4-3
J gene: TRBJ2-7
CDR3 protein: CASSQDSAGVAYEQYF
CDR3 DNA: TGCGCCAGCAGCCAAGATTCTGCCGGAGTCGCCTACGAGCAGTACTTC

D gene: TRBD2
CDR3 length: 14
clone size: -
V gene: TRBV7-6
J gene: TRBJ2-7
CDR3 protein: CASSFGGGPGEQYF
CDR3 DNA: TGTGCCAGCAGCTTTGGCGGGGGGCCGGGGGAGCAGTACTTC

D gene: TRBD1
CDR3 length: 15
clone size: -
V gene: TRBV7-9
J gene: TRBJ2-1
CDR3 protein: CASSSDRGPYNEQFF
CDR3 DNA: TGTGCCAGCAGCTCGGACAGGGGGCCCTACAATGAGCAGTTCTTC

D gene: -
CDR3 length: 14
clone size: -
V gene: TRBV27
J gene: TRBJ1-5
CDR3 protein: CASTISGGNQPQHF
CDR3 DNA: TGTGCCAGCACCATCTCGGGTGGCAATCAGCCCCAGCATTTT

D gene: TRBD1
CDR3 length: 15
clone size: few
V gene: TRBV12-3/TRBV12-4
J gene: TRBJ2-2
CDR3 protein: CASSLGGINTGELFF
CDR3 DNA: TGTGCCAGCAGCTTAGGGGGCATTAACACCGGGGAGCTGTTTTTT

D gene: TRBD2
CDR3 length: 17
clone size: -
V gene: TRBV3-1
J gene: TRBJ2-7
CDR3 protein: CASSQAGGLAGTYEQYF
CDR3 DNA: TGTGCCAGCAGCCAAGCTGGGGGACTAGCGGGCACCTACGAGCAGTACTTC

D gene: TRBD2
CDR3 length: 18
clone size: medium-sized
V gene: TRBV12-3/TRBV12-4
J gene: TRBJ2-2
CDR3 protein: CASSLPRSGRPFAGELFF
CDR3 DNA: TGTGCCAGCAGCCTCCCTCGCAGCGGGAGGCCGTTCGCCGGGGAGCTGTTTTTT

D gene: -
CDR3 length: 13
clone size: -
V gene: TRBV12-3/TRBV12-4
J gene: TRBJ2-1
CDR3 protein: CASSFYRVNEQFF
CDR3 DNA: TGTGCCAGCAGTTTTTACAGGGTCAATGAGCAGTTCTTC

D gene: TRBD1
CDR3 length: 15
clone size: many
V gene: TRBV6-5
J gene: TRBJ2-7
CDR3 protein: CASSLTGTGIDEQYF
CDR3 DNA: TGTGCCAGCAGTTTGACCGGGACAGGGATCGACGAGCAGTACTTC

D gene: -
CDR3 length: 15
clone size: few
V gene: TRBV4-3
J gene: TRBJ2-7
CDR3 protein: CASSQESGQGYEQYF
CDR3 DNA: TGCGCCAGCAGCCAAGAATCTGGGCAGGGTTACGAGCAGTACTTC